This T cell receptor (beta chain) was sequenced in a study of T cell responses to AZD1222 COVID-19 vaccine. Study outcomes and limitations: Females outnumbered males among donors, who were mostly white British; clonal diversity was possibly underestimated. The number of AZD1222 recipients seropositive at baseline was only five to seven.

Worth noting for this clone: Its matching antigen is unknown.

This CDR3 is 14 amino acids long. Germline lookup yields CDR1 SGHTA and CDR2 FQGNSA. Trimming at V came to 2 bases and at J to 5 bases, leaving 4 bases not matched to a gene. TCRdb's copy holds only in-frame clones and misses some; the assay was immunoSEQ multiplex PCR. Altogether more than 100,000 clones are present, less than 90% being singletons, with the ten largest covering around 9.4%. The clonotype originates from an adult in good health. Sequences were derived from peripheral blood, sampled on day 0 of AZD1222 vaccination. This chain links TRBV7-2 with TRBJ2-5, with 8 bases identical to TRBD2. The CDR3 here is CASSLSGRGETQYF. DNA of the CDR3: TGTGCCAGCAGCTTAAGCGGGAGAGGGGAGACCCAGTACTTC.